This passage covers 22 T cell receptor beta chains from one sample sequenced in a study of T cell responses to AZD1222 COVID-19 vaccine (dated by TCRdb to the early 2020s). The library was obtained by the immunoSEQ multiplex PCR assay. TCRdb obtained this table from immuneACCESS and retained in-frame rearrangements with V and J assigned. These tables miss some clones; where compared with another copy, unresolved V genes account for less than half of the shortfall, and the remainder is unexplained. This sample comprises about 110,000 clones, 90% of them detected only once. The ten largest make up around 8% of the sample. This specimen's time point label, interpreted: about 28 days (+/-7) after the second vaccine dose. Sample: peripheral blood, taken 28 days after the second AZD1222 dose. These receptor sequences come from an adult who received the AZD1222 COVID-19 vaccine.

As concerns this clone: At one end the junction does not follow the germline gene, possibly because of a read error. V usage is TRBV19 and J usage is TRBJ2-7; no clear D gene. The germline V gene encodes CDR1 LNHDA and CDR2 SQIVND (reference sequence). The CDR3 contains 13 residues. CDR3 nucleotide sequence: TGTGCCAGTAGTTTAGACCGCTCCTACGAGCAGTACTTC. This translates into CASSLDRSYEQYF.

The rearrangement joins TRBV5-1 to TRBJ2-7, with D unresolved. CDR1 is SGHRS, CDR2 YFSETQ, per germline. This CDR3 contains 14 residues. The V end lost 0 bases, the J end lost 3 bases, and 10 bases lay between the germline ends. CDR3 residues: CASSLDLPVYEQYF. In DNA, the CDR3 is TGCGCCAGCAGCTTGGATTTGCCGGTCTACGAGCAGTACTTC.

The chain has TRBV5-4 and TRBJ2-1, with TRBD2 identical over 13 bases. The germline V gene has CDR1 SGHNT and CDR2 YYREEE (reference sequence). The CDR3 sequence is 17 residues long. Trimming at V came to 4 bases and at J to 1 base, leaving 5 bases not matched to a gene. The CDR3 loop reads CASSGTSGGASYNEQFF. CDR3 nucleotide sequence: TGTGCCAGCAGCGGAACTAGCGGGGGGGCATCCTACAATGAGCAGTTCTTC.

In DNA form, the CDR3 reads TGTGCCAGCAGCTTGGAGACAGCAGTGAACACTGAAGCTTTCTTT. It yields the protein CASSLETAVNTEAFF. The rearrangement uses TRBV5-5 and TRBJ1-1, with D possibly matching TRBD1 (5 bases). The CDR3 is 15 residues long. CDR1 and CDR2 from the germline V gene are SGHKS and YYEKEE (reference sequence). The V end was cut by 0 bases, the J end by 0 bases, with 9 bases between.

The chain combines TRBV27 with TRBJ2-1; TRBD2 is a possible D gene (7 bases). The CDR3 consists of 15 residues. V shed 5 bases and J shed 0 bases, with 11 bases lying between them. The V gene's germline CDR1 is MNHEY and CDR2 SMNVEV (reference sequence). The CDR3 nucleotides are TGTGCCAGCAGTCTCGGGGGGCGCTCCTACAATGAGCAGTTCTTC. This gives the protein CASSLGGRSYNEQFF.

The rearrangement uses TRBV27 and TRBJ2-5; possible D gene TRBD2, 6 bases. Looked up from germline, CDR1 is MNHEY and CDR2 is SMNVEV (reference sequence). The CDR3 sequence is 14 residues long. V shed 3 bases and J shed 5 bases, with 13 bases lying between them. CDR3 protein: CASSFGVGRETQYF. The CDR3 DNA reads TGTGCCAGCAGTTTCGGGGTGGGGAGGGAGACCCAGTACTTC.

This CDR3 reads CASSLERGLYEQYF. The DNA for the CDR3 is TGTGCCAGCTCACTAGAACGCGGGCTGTACGAGCAGTACTTC. This chain connects TRBV18 to TRBJ2-7; a weak D match, TRBD2 (5 bases). This CDR3 has 14 residues. Germline values: CDR1 KGHSH, CDR2 LQKENI. Trimming left V 4 bases short and J 4 bases short, with 14 bases between.

This sequence joins TRBV5-6 and TRBJ2-2; perhaps TRBD1 as D (6 bases). Trimming left V 5 bases short and J 5 bases short, with 10 bases between. The CDR3 is 13 residues long. Germline-derived CDR1 and CDR2 are SGHDT and YYEEEE. The CDR3 DNA reads TGTGCCAGCAGAGAACAGGGAACCGGGGAGCTGTTTTTT. This sequence encodes CASREQGTGELFF.

The rearrangement links TRBV19 to TRBJ1-2; TRBD1 aligns across 9 bases. V dropped 10 bases and J dropped 2; count of bases not matched to a gene: 11. The CDR3 is made up of 15 amino acids. CDR1 LNHDA and CDR2 SQIVND come from the germline V gene (reference sequence). The CDR3: CATERTGAGNYGYTF. As DNA, the CDR3 is TGTGCCACCGAGCGGACAGGGGCCGGGAACTATGGCTACACCTTC.

The J gene is TRBJ1-3, the V gene TRBV25-1; D remains ambiguous. The germline V gene has CDR1 MGHDK and CDR2 SYGVNS. V lost 2 bases and J 0 bases, leaving 8 bases between the germline ends. The CDR3 length is 15 residues. CDR3 nucleotide sequence: TGTGCCAGCAGTGAAAACCCAGGCTCTGGAAACACCATATATTTT. As protein: CASSENPGSGNTIYF. The full variable domain, rest sourced from reference TRBV25-1 and TRBJ1-3, is EADIYQTPRYLVIGTGKKITLECSQTMGHDKMYWYQQDPGMELHLIHYSYGVNSTEKGDLSSESTVSRIRTEHFPLTLESARPSHTSQYLCASSENPGSGNTIYFGEGSWLTVV.

The gene calls are TRBV4-3 and TRBJ1-5; D may be TRBD1 (5 bases). The germline V gene has CDR1 LGHNA and CDR2 YSLEER. This CDR3 region has 14 residues. V lost 1 base and J 7 bases, leaving 11 bases between the germline ends. This chain's CDR3 is CASSQVQGGQPQHF. The CDR3 nucleotides read TGCGCCAGCAGCCAAGTGCAGGGCGGGCAGCCCCAGCATTTT.

The chain employs TRBV6-5 and TRBJ1-2; 7 bases fit TRBD1. The CDR3 extends over 15 amino acids. Trimming cost V 4 bases and J 10 bases; bases outside gene matches: 15. Germline CDR1 is MNHEY and CDR2 is SVGAGI. This chain's CDR3 is CASSFFPGQSTSYTF. CDR3 DNA sequence: TGTGCCAGCAGTTTTTTCCCGGGACAGAGTACCTCCTACACCTTC.

The rearrangement joins TRBV4-1 to TRBJ2-1; 7 nucleotides line up with TRBD2. CDR1 is MGHRA and CDR2 is YSYEKL in the germline V gene. The J segment lost 4 bases and the V segment lost 1 base, leaving 7 bases of the junction unmatched. CDR3 size: 16 residues. CDR3 sequence: CASSQGERGSYNEQFF. CDR3 DNA: TGCGCCAGCAGCCAAGGGGAGCGGGGAAGTTACAATGAGCAGTTCTTC.

The chain has TRBV6-5 and TRBJ1-3, with unresolved D. The V gene's germline CDR1 is MNHEY and CDR2 SVGAGI. Trimming shortened V by 10 bases and J by 6 bases, and 22 bases separated the two germline ends. The CDR3 consists of 15 residues. Here the CDR3 reads CATTMGSGGENTIYF. In nucleotides, the CDR3 is TGTGCCACCACCATGGGATCCGGAGGCGAAAACACCATATATTTT.

The CDR3 protein is CASSSNTGTGVMQTQYF. The CDR3 DNA follows: TGTGCCAGCAGCTCGAACACCGGGACAGGGGTCATGCAGACCCAGTACTTC. The chain uses TRBV7-8 and TRBJ2-5, with 10 bases aligning to TRBD1. The CDR3 totals 17 residues. Germline assignment: CDR1 SGHVS and CDR2 FQNEAQ. V lost 4 bases and J lost 6; bases outside the gene matches: 14. Drawing the rest from reference TRBV7-8 and TRBJ2-5, the complete variable domain is GAGVSQSPRYKVAKRGQDVALRCDPISGHVSLFWYQQALGQGPEFLTYFQNEAQLDKSGLPSDRFFAERPEGSVSTLKIQRTQQEDSAVYLCASSSNTGTGVMQTQYFGPGTRLLVL.

This chain connects TRBV18 to TRBJ2-7, with D maybe TRBD1 (6 bases). The germline V and J ends were trimmed by 5 bases and 3 bases, with 11 bases remaining between them. Per germline, CDR1 KGHSH and CDR2 LQKENI. This CDR3 is 13 amino acids long. The CDR3 nucleotides read TGTGCCAGCTCAGACTCACAGGGCTACGAGCAGTACTTC. It yields the protein CASSDSQGYEQYF. Full variable domain (rest looked up from reference TRBV18 and TRBJ2-7): NAGVMQNPRHLVRRRGQEARLRCSPMKGHSHVYWYRQLPEEGLKFMVYLQKENIIDESGMPKERFSAEFPKEGPSILRIQQVVRGDSAAYFCASSDSQGYEQYFGPGTRLTVT.

J is TRBJ1-2 and V is TRBV3-1 (or the pseudogene TRBV3-2), with 9 bases fitting TRBD1. CDR1 is LGHDT and CDR2 is YNNKEL in the germline V gene (reference sequence). The CDR3 sequence is 15 residues long. The ends lost 4 bases at V and 13 bases at J; junction bases unmatched: 16. DNA for the CDR3: TGTGCCAGCAGCCCGCAAACCAGGGACAGGGACGGTTGCACCTTC. This encodes CASSPQTRDRDGCTF.

V gene TRBV19 combines with J gene TRBJ2-2; D might be TRBD1 (5 bases). V was clipped by 3 bases and J by 6 bases, with 17 bases between them. This CDR3 contains 16 residues. Germline CDR1 LNHDA, CDR2 SQIVND (reference sequence). This CDR3 reads CASSIRPGMFPGELFF. The CDR3 bases are TGTGCCAGTAGTATTAGGCCAGGGATGTTTCCCGGGGAGCTGTTTTTT.

The V gene is TRBV6-4, the J gene TRBJ2-2; tentatively, D is TRBD1 (7 bases). CDR3 length: 19 amino acids. Trimming took 3 bases from V and 0 from J, leaving 20 bases between them. Germline CDR1 is MRHNA and CDR2 is SNTAGT. CDR3 in amino acids: CASSERDSRLTANTGELFF. The DNA for the CDR3 is TGTGCCAGCAGTGAGCGGGACAGTCGACTAACAGCGAACACCGGGGAGCTGTTTTTT.

This clone was seen a few times. J is TRBJ1-6 and V is TRBV3-1 (or the pseudogene TRBV3-2); a weak D match, TRBD1 (5 bases). The germline V gene encodes CDR1 LGHDT and CDR2 YNNKEL (reference sequence). V was trimmed by 3 bases and J by 7 bases, leaving 7 bases between them. This CDR3 has 13 amino acids. CDR3 coding DNA: TGTGCCAGCAGCCATGACAGCAATTCACCCCTCCACTTT. Its protein product is CASSHDSNSPLHF.

This chain joins TRBV9 and TRBJ2-2; D perhaps matches TRBD2 (6 bases). V was pared by 0 bases and J by 0 bases, with 9 bases between. This CDR3 comprises 16 residues. Germline assignment: CDR1 SGDLS and CDR2 YYNGEE. Here the CDR3 reads CASSVVRGTNTGELFF. The CDR3 nucleotides read TGTGCCAGCAGCGTAGTGCGGGGTACGAACACCGGGGAGCTGTTTTTT.

The chain employs TRBV27 and TRBJ2-3; D gene ambiguous. This CDR3 region has 11 residues. The V gene lost 9 bases and the J gene lost 2 bases, with 6 bases spanning the gap. Germline V gene lookup returns CDR1 MNHEY and CDR2 SMNVEV (reference sequence). The CDR3 is CARTYTDTQYF. CDR3 coding DNA: TGTGCCAGGACATACACAGATACGCAGTATTTT.